These 18 T cell receptor beta chains were all obtained from the same sample, sequenced in a study of shared clonotypes between healthy human individuals. Clones were read by immunoSEQ multiplex PCR, and TCRdb kept only the in-frame ones, dropping some. The table lists approximately 110,000 clones, about 72% of them singletons, with approximately 25% in the top ten. The specimen was memory CD8+ T cells sorted from blood. Sample subset: CD45RO+ cells pooled with CCR7-negative TemRA cells. These receptors all stem from a woman in her twenties or thirties in good health.

The chain joins TRBV27 to TRBJ2-2; D gene unclear. From germline, CDR1 is MNHEY and CDR2 SMNVEV (reference sequence). The CDR3 has 12 amino acids. Trimming took off 3 bases at V and 1 base at J, with 0 bases between the two ends. The CDR3: CASSLNTGELFF. The CDR3 coding sequence is TGTGCCAGCAGTTTGAACACCGGGGAGCTGTTTTTT.

Only one count was recorded for this clone. V gene TRBV6-6 combines with J gene TRBJ2-7, with D possibly matching TRBD2 (5 bases). Trimming took 7 bases from V and 2 from J, leaving 12 bases between them. This CDR3 has 13 residues. Looked up from germline, CDR1 is MNHNY and CDR2 is SVGAGI (reference sequence). This chain's CDR3 is CASTGKSTYEQYF. Written as DNA, the CDR3 is TGTGCCAGCACGGGGAAATCCACCTACGAGCAGTACTTC.

This clone was counted once. The chain employs TRBV30 and TRBJ2-7; unclear D gene. CDR1 GTSNPN and CDR2 SVGIG come from the germline V gene (reference sequence). Trimming pared 0 bases from V and 6 bases from J, leaving 12 bases between. This CDR3 comprises 13 residues. CDR3 in amino acids: CAWSVAPRSEQYF. DNA of the CDR3: TGTGCCTGGAGTGTTGCGCCACGGTCCGAGCAGTACTTC.

This chain uses TRBV4-1 with TRBJ2-1, with D uncertain. Trimming shortened V by 0 bases and J by 1 base, and 10 bases separated the two germline ends. The CDR3 sequence is 16 residues long. Germline-derived CDR1 and CDR2 are MGHRA and YSYEKL. The CDR3 DNA reads as TGCGCCAGCAGCCAAGATGGAACTCTGTCCTACAATGAGCAGTTCTTC. It yields the protein CASSQDGTLSYNEQFF.

This clone has only a few counts. This rearrangement joins TRBV4-2 to TRBJ2-2; D call uncertain. The V and J ends lost 4 bases and 4 bases respectively, with 19 bases between them. The germline V gene has CDR1 LGHNA and CDR2 YNFKEQ. The CDR3 runs 17 residues. The CDR3 bases are TGTGCCAGCAGCCCCCCGCTCCGTTTAGAGGCCACCGGGGAGCTGTTTTTT. It translates to CASSPPLRLEATGELFF.

This clone was detected only once. The chain joins TRBV7-9 to TRBJ2-3, with TRBD2 matching 14 bases. Germline CDR1 reads SEHNR; CDR2 reads FQNEAQ (reference sequence). With V trimmed by 4 bases and J by 4 bases, 1 base remained unmatched. The CDR3 has 15 amino acids. CDR3 sequence: CASSSTSGRADTQYF. The CDR3, as DNA: TGTGCCAGCAGCTCGACTAGCGGGAGGGCAGATACGCAGTATTTT.

The chain combines TRBV7-9 with TRBJ1-4, with a weak D call TRBD1 (6 bases). Germline assignment: CDR1 SEHNR and CDR2 FQNEAQ (reference sequence). This CDR3 has 16 amino acids. V dropped 5 bases and J dropped 3 bases, with 16 bases sitting between them. In nucleotides, the CDR3 is TGTGCCAGCAGCAGGACAGCCCAGGGGTCTAATGAAAAACTGTTTTTT. This codes for CASSRTAQGSNEKLFF.

This rearrangement joins TRBV4-1 to TRBJ2-7; D unclear. This CDR3 comprises 16 residues. V shed 2 bases and J shed 6 bases, with 20 bases lying between them. Germline CDR1 MGHRA, CDR2 YSYEKL. The CDR3 reads CASSQKTARTAGEQYF. The CDR3 DNA follows: TGCGCCAGCAGCCAAAAGACCGCCCGGACGGCCGGCGAGCAGTACTTC.

The rearrangement uses TRBV25-1 and TRBJ2-6; tentatively, D is TRBD1 or TRBD2 (6 bases each). Germline assignment: CDR1 MGHDK and CDR2 SYGVNS. Trimming stripped 6 bases from V and 4 bases from J, with 10 bases between. The CDR3 runs 14 residues. The CDR3 sequence: CASRGGSGANVLTF. CDR3 sequence (DNA): TGTGCCAGCAGAGGGGGGAGCGGGGCCAACGTCCTGACTTTC.

This sequence joins TRBV4-2 and TRBJ2-1, with 11 bases aligning to TRBD2. V lost 2 bases, J lost 5 bases, and 5 bases stayed unmatched. The CDR3 contains 16 residues. Looked up from germline, CDR1 is LGHNA and CDR2 is YNFKEQ. CDR3 nucleotide sequence: TGTGCCAGCAGCCAACGAACTAGCGGGAGCCACAATGAGCAGTTCTTC. It encodes CASSQRTSGSHNEQFF.

A remark on this clone: Different DNA sequences within this sample yield the same CDR3. V usage is TRBV19 and J usage is TRBJ2-7; tentatively, D is TRBD1 (6 bases). V was shortened by 5 bases and J by 1 base, with 9 bases between the two germline ends. Germline-derived CDR1 and CDR2 are LNHDA and SQIVND (reference sequence). There are 13 residues in the CDR3. The CDR3 loop is CASSLDSSYEQYF. CDR3 nucleotides: TGTGCCAGTAGTTTGGACAGTTCCTACGAGCAGTACTTC. Full variable domain (remainder filled in from reference TRBV19 and TRBJ2-7): DGGITQSPKYLFRKEGQNVTLSCEQNLNHDAMYWYRQDPGQGLRLIYYSQIVNDFQKGDIAEGYSVSREKKESFPLTVTSAQKNPTAFYLCASSLDSSYEQYFGPGTRLTVT.

The J gene is TRBJ2-5, the V gene TRBV2, with 7 bases lining up with TRBD1. This CDR3 is built from 15 residues. Germline assignment: CDR1 SNHLY and CDR2 FYNNEI. The junction had 12 bases not matched to a gene; V was cut back by 6 bases and J by 5 bases. In DNA form, the CDR3 reads TGTGCCAGCAGAGAGACAGGGTACACGGGGGAGACCCAGTACTTC. Protein: CASRETGYTGETQYF.

CDR3: CASATGSIGELFF. The CDR3 bases are TGTGCCAGCGCGACAGGGAGTATCGGGGAGCTGTTTTTT. The J gene is TRBJ2-2, the V gene TRBV6-1; 7 positions match TRBD1. The CDR3 is 13 residues long. CDR1 is MNHNS and CDR2 is SASEGT in the germline V gene. Germline trimming cut 8 bases from V and 7 bases from J; bases unmatched to any gene: 7.

The chain recombines TRBV2 with TRBJ2-7; weak D call: TRBD2 (5 bases). This CDR3 is built from 14 residues. The germline gives CDR1 SNHLY, CDR2 FYNNEI. The V end was cut by 4 bases, the J end by 3 bases, with 13 bases between. CDR3 protein: CASSATEADYEQYF. The CDR3 DNA follows: TGTGCCAGCAGTGCGACGGAGGCTGACTACGAGCAGTACTTC. The full variable domain, in which reference TRBV2 and TRBJ2-7 provide the parts outside the CDR3, is EPEVTQTPSHQVTQMGQEVILRCVPISNHLYFYWYRQILGQKVEFLVSFYNNEISEKSEIFDDQFSVERPDGSNFTLKIRSTKLEDSAMYFCASSATEADYEQYFGPGTRLTVT.

V and J are TRBV15 and TRBJ2-7; D is unresolved. This CDR3 has 16 amino acids. Trimming cost V 0 bases and J 3 bases, with 15 bases left between them. From germline, CDR1 is LNHNV and CDR2 YYDKDF (reference sequence). The CDR3 DNA reads TGTGCCACCAGCAGAGATCAAGAGACCCCCTACTACGAGCAGTACTTC. It encodes CATSRDQETPYYEQYF.

The V call is TRBV19, the J call TRBJ2-2, with 10 bases fitting TRBD1. The CDR3 loop spans 22 amino acids. Germline V gives CDR1 LNHDA, CDR2 SQIVND (reference sequence). V was clipped by 4 bases and J by 0 bases; unmatched bases: 20. The CDR3 sequence is CASSTGLAGTGVYGTNTGELFF. In DNA, the CDR3 is TGTGCCAGTAGTACCGGATTAGCCGGGACAGGGGTTTATGGGACGAACACCGGGGAGCTGTTTTTT. Looking up the rest from reference TRBV19 and TRBJ2-2 gives the full variable domain: DGGITQSPKYLFRKEGQNVTLSCEQNLNHDAMYWYRQDPGQGLRLIYYSQIVNDFQKGDIAEGYSVSREKKESFPLTVTSAQKNPTAFYLCASSTGLAGTGVYGTNTGELFFGEGSRLTVL.

The chain links TRBV11-2 to TRBJ2-1; 8 bases are shared with TRBD2. V shed 4 bases, J shed 9 bases, and the junction held 14 bases outside the gene matches. This CDR3 contains 16 residues. Germline loops: CDR1 SGHAT, CDR2 FQNNGV. CDR3 sequence: CASSSRIAGLIGEQFF. The CDR3 DNA reads as TGTGCCAGCAGCTCCAGGATAGCGGGACTAATCGGTGAGCAGTTCTTC. Full variable domain (missing parts from reference TRBV11-2 and TRBJ2-1): EAGVAQSPRYKIIEKRQSVAFWCNPISGHATLYWYQQILGQGPKLLIQFQNNGVVDDSQLPKDRFSAERLKGVDSTLKIQPAKLEDSAVYLCASSSRIAGLIGEQFFGPGTRLTVL.

The chain combines TRBV27 with TRBJ2-3; D is possibly TRBD1 or TRBD2 (5 bases each). V was pared by 3 bases and J by 5 bases, with 18 bases between. Germline lookup yields CDR1 MNHEY and CDR2 SMNVEV (reference sequence). The CDR3 covers 16 residues. Here the CDR3 reads CASSFEGPRLGDTQYF. The CDR3 DNA is TGTGCCAGCAGTTTTGAGGGGCCCAGGCTGGGAGATACGCAGTATTTT.